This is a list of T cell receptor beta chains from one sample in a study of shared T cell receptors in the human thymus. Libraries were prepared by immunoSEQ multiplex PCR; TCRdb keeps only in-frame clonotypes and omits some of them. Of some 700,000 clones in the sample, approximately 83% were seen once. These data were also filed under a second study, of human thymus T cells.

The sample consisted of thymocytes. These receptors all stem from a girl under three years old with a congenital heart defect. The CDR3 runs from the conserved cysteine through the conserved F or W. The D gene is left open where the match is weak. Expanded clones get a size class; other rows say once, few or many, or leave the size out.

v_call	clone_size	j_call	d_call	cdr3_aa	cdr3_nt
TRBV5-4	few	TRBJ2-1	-	CASSSPRENNEQFF	TGTGCCAGCAGCTCTCCACGGGAGAACAATGAGCAGTTCTTC
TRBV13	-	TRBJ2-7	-	CASSLGGPFKNPSYEQYF	TGTGCCAGCAGCTTAGGGGGGCCATTCAAAAACCCCTCCTACGAGCAGTACTTC
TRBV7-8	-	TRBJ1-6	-	CASSLTESVNSPLHF	TGTGCCAGCAGCTTGACAGAGAGTGTTAATTCACCCCTCCACTTT
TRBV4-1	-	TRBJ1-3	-	CASSVKPPAGNTIYF	TGCGCCAGCAGCGTTAAGCCTCCCGCTGGAAACACCATATATTTT
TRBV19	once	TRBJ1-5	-	CASSKGQSNQPQHF	TGTGCCAGTAGTAAGGGGCAGAGCAATCAGCCCCAGCATTTT
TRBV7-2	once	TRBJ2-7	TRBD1	CASSLSDRAPYEQYF	TGTGCCAGCAGCTTGTCCGACAGGGCGCCCTACGAGCAGTACTTC
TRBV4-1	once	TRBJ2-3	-	CASSQDGQTDTQYF	TGCGCCAGCAGCCAAGATGGGCAGACAGATACGCAGTATTTT
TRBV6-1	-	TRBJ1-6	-	CASSEKRYSPLHF	TGTGCCAGCAGTGAAAAGAGGTATTCACCCCTCCACTTT
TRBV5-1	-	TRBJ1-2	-	CASAVFNYGYTF	TGCGCCAGCGCGGTCTTTAACTATGGCTACACCTTC
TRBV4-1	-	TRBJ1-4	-	CASSHRLGGEGPTNEKLFF	TGCGCCAGCAGCCACCGCCTGGGGGGGGAAGGGCCTACTAATGAAAAACTGTTTTTT
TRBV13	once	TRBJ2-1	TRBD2	CASSATGTSGDSSYNEQFF	TGTGCCAGCAGCGCCACCGGGACTAGCGGGGATAGCTCCTACAATGAGCAGTTCTTC
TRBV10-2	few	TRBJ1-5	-	CASSESTGNNQPQHF	TGCGCCAGCAGTGAGTCGACAGGCAACAATCAGCCCCAGCATTTT
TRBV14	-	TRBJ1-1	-	CASSPLILSLADMNTEAFF	TGTGCCAGCAGCCCTCTGATCCTCTCCCTCGCGGACATGAACACTGAAGCTTTCTTT
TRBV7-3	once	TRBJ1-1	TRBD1	CASSHTGVRNTEAFF	TGTGCCAGCAGCCATACAGGGGTGAGGAACACTGAAGCTTTCTTT
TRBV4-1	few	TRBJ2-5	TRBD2	CASSPPSGKETQYF	TGCGCCAGCAGCCCCCCTAGCGGTAAAGAGACCCAGTACTTC
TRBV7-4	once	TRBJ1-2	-	CASSPRDIGGYGYTF	TGTGCCAGCAGCCCTCGGGACATCGGCGGCTATGGCTACACCTTC
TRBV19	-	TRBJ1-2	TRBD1	CASMAGGQGADGYTF	TGTGCCAGTATGGCCGGGGGACAGGGGGCGGATGGCTACACCTTC
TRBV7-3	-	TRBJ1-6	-	CASSSPPSVEDLYNSPLHF	TGTGCCAGCAGCTCACCACCCTCGGTGGAGGATCTATATAATTCACCCCTCCACTTT
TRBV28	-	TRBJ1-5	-	CASRNLTGTHSNQPQHF	TGTGCCAGCAGAAACCTGACGGGGACACATAGCAATCAGCCCCAGCATTTT
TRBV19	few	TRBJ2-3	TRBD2	CASSTGRTSTDTQYF	TGTGCCAGTAGTACCGGGAGGACTAGCACAGATACGCAGTATTTT
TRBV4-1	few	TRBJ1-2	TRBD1	CASSQELREVSQGNYGYTF	TGCGCCAGCAGCCAAGAGCTCAGGGAAGTCTCACAGGGGAACTATGGCTACACCTTC
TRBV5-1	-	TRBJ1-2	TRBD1	CASSLPGGGYTF	TGCGCCAGCAGCTTGCCAGGGGGTGGCTACACCTTC
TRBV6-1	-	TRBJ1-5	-	CASSPAWTSNQPQHF	TGTGCCAGCAGTCCCGCCTGGACATCAAATCAGCCCCAGCATTTT
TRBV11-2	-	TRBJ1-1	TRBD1	CASSYRGNTEAFF	TGTGCCAGCAGCTACAGGGGAAACACTGAAGCTTTCTTT
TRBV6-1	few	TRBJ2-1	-	CASSVDTQRGYNEQFF	TGTGCCAGCAGTGTAGACACACAACGGGGGTACAATGAGCAGTTCTTC
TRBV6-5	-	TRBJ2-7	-	CASSYFGVSYEQYF	TGTGCCAGCAGTTACTTCGGGGTCTCCTACGAGCAGTACTTC
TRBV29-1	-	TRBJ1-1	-	CSVAGQVTNTEAFF	TGCAGCGTTGCAGGCCAGGTTACGAACACTGAAGCTTTCTTT
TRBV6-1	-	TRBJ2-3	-	CASRPIYYTDTQYF	TGTGCCAGCAGGCCCATCTACTACACAGATACGCAGTATTTT
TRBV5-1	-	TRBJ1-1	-	CASSKVGGGGTFF	TGCGCCAGCAGCAAAGTGGGGGGTGGAGGAACTTTCTTT
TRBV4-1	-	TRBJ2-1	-	CASSQDGVWGGHLTYNEQFF	TGCGCCAGCAGCCAAGATGGGGTGTGGGGGGGGCATTTAACCTACAATGAGCAGTTCTTC
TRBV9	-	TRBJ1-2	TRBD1	CASSEAPFSKTGTYGYTF	TGTGCCAGCAGCGAAGCCCCATTCTCCAAGACAGGGACCTATGGCTACACCTTC
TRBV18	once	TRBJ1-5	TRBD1	CASSPFRGQGQYSNQPQHF	TGTGCCAGCTCACCATTTAGGGGACAGGGTCAATATAGCAATCAGCCCCAGCATTTT
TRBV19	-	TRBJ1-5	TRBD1	CASSIISRATGGSQPQHF	TGTGCCAGTAGTATTATCAGCAGGGCGACAGGGGGCTCTCAGCCCCAGCATTTT
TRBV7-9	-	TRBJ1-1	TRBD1	CASSSPGTENTEAFF	TGTGCCAGCAGCTCCCCAGGGACAGAGAACACTGAAGCTTTCTTT
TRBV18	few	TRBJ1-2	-	CASSPRSVYGYTF	TGTGCCAGCTCACCCAGGTCAGTCTATGGCTACACCTTC
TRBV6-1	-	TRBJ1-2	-	CASSYRGYYGYTF	TGTGCCAGCAGTTATCGGGGGTACTATGGCTACACCTTC
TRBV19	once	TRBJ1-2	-	CASSIDEASNFYGYTF	TGTGCCAGTAGTATAGATGAGGCTTCGAACTTTTATGGCTACACCTTC
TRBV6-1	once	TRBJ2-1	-	CASRGSSYNEQFF	TGTGCCAGCCGCGGTAGCTCCTACAATGAGCAGTTCTTC